This T cell receptor beta chain is drawn from a study of blood T cell repertoires in COVID-19. Study-level information: The United States, Italy and Spain provided the acute and convalescent COVID-19 samples. PBMCs, B-cell-depleted T cells, or T cells were the source of the cDNA or gDNA that made up the material.

In the original analysis: How many nucleated cells were present was estimated from reference gene primer amplification. The data were produced by immunoSEQ multiplex PCR, yet TCRdb's version contains in-frame clones alone and is incomplete. The V and J calls and clone size were taken over from that table, and D and trimming were inferred from the DNA. The sample comprises 90,000 to 100,000 clones, 72% of which are singletons, and around 23% rests with the top ten. Germline CDR1 is LNHDA and CDR2 is SQIVND (reference sequence). The CDR3 runs to 15 residues. V shed 3 bases, J shed 6 bases, and the junction held 6 bases outside the gene matches.

This TCR derives from a woman aged 55 to 70 in a cohort sampled during active or convalescent COVID-19. The chain joins TRBV19 to TRBJ2-1, with 9 bases lining up with TRBD2. The sequenced sample was peripheral blood. The CDR3: CASSMESGGPNEQFF. DNA for the CDR3: TGTGCCAGTAGTATGGAGAGCGGGGGGCCCAATGAGCAGTTCTTC.